These 25 T cell receptor beta chains were sequenced from one sample in a study of blood T cell repertoires in COVID-19. This table comes from immunoSEQ multiplex PCR, and its TCRdb copy is limited to in-frame clones, with some not included. Altogether some 100,000 clones are present, around 90% being singletons, with the ten largest covering more than 5.5%. What was sequenced was peripheral blood. The receptors stem from a woman aged 55 to 70 with acute or convalescent COVID-19.

V is TRBV9 and J is TRBJ2-7, with TRBD2 identical over 10 bases. Unmatched junction bases numbered 9, after V lost 3 bases and J lost 6 bases. CDR3 length: 15 residues. The germline CDR1 and CDR2 sequences are SGDLS and YYNGEE. CDR3 sequence reads: CASSAHLAGEAEQYF. The CDR3, as DNA: TGTGCCAGCAGCGCTCATCTAGCGGGAGAGGCCGAGCAGTACTTC.

The J gene is TRBJ2-1, the V gene TRBV3-1 (or the pseudogene TRBV3-2), with TRBD2 identical over 7 bases. V shed 4 bases and J 8 bases; nucleotides not matched to a gene: 8. The CDR3 consists of 14 residues. Germline assignment: CDR1 LGHDT and CDR2 YNNKEL (reference sequence). DNA of the CDR3: TGTGCCAGCAGCCCGGGACTAAGGCAGGATGAGCAGTTCTTC. This translates into CASSPGLRQDEQFF.

The chain joins TRBV19 to TRBJ1-1; D remains ambiguous. V was cut by 8 bases and J by 1 base, with 11 bases left in between. CDR1 and CDR2 from the germline V gene are LNHDA and SQIVND (reference sequence). The CDR3 has 13 residues. The CDR3 loop is CASRGLRNTEAFF. In DNA, the CDR3 is TGTGCCAGTCGCGGGCTGAGGAACACTGAAGCTTTCTTT.

The V gene is TRBV28, the J gene TRBJ2-1, with D possibly matching TRBD2 (5 bases). The CDR3 length is 17 residues. CDR1 and CDR2 from the germline V gene are MDHEN and SYDVKM. V was pared by 4 bases and J by 4 bases, with 20 bases between. The CDR3 loop is CASSSNLLVWWYNEQFF. DNA of the CDR3: TGTGCCAGCAGTTCGAACCTACTAGTATGGTGGTACAATGAGCAGTTCTTC. The variable domain in full, completed from reference TRBV28 and TRBJ2-1, reads DVKVTQSSRYLVKRTGEKVFLECVQDMDHENMFWYRQDPGLGLRLIYFSYDVKMKEKGDIPEGYSVSREKKERFSLILESASTNQTSMYLCASSSNLLVWWYNEQFFGPGTRLTVL.

A single count supports this clone. The chain joins TRBV18 to TRBJ2-2; the D gene is possibly TRBD2 (5 bases). The CDR3 extends over 16 amino acids. Deletions cut 3 bases from V and 4 bases from J, with 15 bases between. The V gene's germline CDR1 is KGHSH and CDR2 LQKENI. This CDR3 is CASSPLATKGTGELFF. The CDR3 nucleotides read TGTGCCAGCTCACCCTTAGCGACAAAGGGCACCGGGGAGCTGTTTTTT.

This clone turned up a few times. This rearrangement joins TRBV5-8 to TRBJ1-5; TRBD1 matches at 9 bases. This CDR3 spans 13 amino acids. V shed 4 bases, J shed 7 bases, and the junction held 3 bases outside the gene matches. Germline assignment: CDR1 SGHTS and CDR2 YDEGEE. CDR3 nucleotides: TGTGCCAGCAGCGGGGACAGGGCCCAGCCCCAGCATTTT. Its protein is CASSGDRAQPQHF.

The gene calls are TRBV2 and TRBJ1-3; no firm D call. This CDR3 is 16 amino acids long. Per the germline V gene, CDR1 is SNHLY and CDR2 is FYNNEI. Deletions cut 5 bases from V and 4 bases from J, with 18 bases between. In DNA, the CDR3 is TGTGCCAGCAGTCCATTAGGAGCGGGATCCGGAAACACCATATATTTT. This gives the protein CASSPLGAGSGNTIYF.

The chain recombines TRBV10-3 with TRBJ1-1, with 8 bases identical to TRBD1. The germline V gene encodes CDR1 ENHRY and CDR2 SYGVKD. The CDR3 spans 12 residues. After removal of 7 bases from V and 5 bases from J, the junction contained 3 bases not matched to a gene. In nucleotides, the CDR3 is TGTGCCATCAAACAGGGGGAAACTGAAGCTTTCTTT. Protein: CAIKQGETEAFF.

V and J are TRBV7-2 and TRBJ2-3; the match to TRBD2 covers 7 bases. The CDR3 is made up of 14 amino acids. Trimming took 5 bases from V and 4 from J; bases not matched to a gene: 6. Per germline, CDR1 SGHTA and CDR2 FQGNSA. CDR3: CASSHGTMADTQYF. DNA for the CDR3: TGTGCCAGCAGCCACGGGACTATGGCAGATACGCAGTATTTT.

V and J are TRBV30 and TRBJ2-3, with 8 bases that match TRBD2. The CDR3 sequence is 15 residues long. Per germline, CDR1 GTSNPN and CDR2 SVGIG (reference sequence). V shed 1 base, J shed 0 bases, and the junction held 3 bases outside the gene matches. DNA of the CDR3: TGTGCCTGGAGTGCTGCTAGCGGGAGCACAGATACGCAGTATTTT. It encodes CAWSAASGSTDTQYF.

V is TRBV5-4 and J is TRBJ1-2; 11 bases are shared with TRBD1. The germline CDR1 and CDR2 sequences are SGHNT and YYREEE (reference sequence). With V trimmed by 4 bases and J by 4 bases, 6 bases remained unmatched. CDR3 length equals 15 residues. The CDR3: CASSAPGQGVYGYTF. In DNA, the CDR3 is TGTGCCAGCAGCGCACCGGGACAGGGGGTCTATGGCTACACCTTC.

This rearrangement joins TRBV10-3 to TRBJ2-1; possibly TRBD2 for D (6 bases). The V end was cut by 4 bases, the J end by 5 bases, with 15 bases between. Germline-derived CDR1 and CDR2 are ENHRY and SYGVKD. The CDR3 spans 15 residues. The CDR3 bases are TGTGCCATCAGTGGCGGGGAACCTGGCGACAATGAGCAGTTCTTC. It codes for CAISGGEPGDNEQFF.

This chain links TRBV25-1 with TRBJ2-5; TRBD2 matches at 9 bases. Germline loops: CDR1 MGHDK, CDR2 SYGVNS. This CDR3 region has 16 residues. Trimming removed 1 base from V and 4 bases from J; junction bases left unmatched: 7. This CDR3 is CASSEWGGRALETQYF. CDR3 nucleotides: TGTGCCAGCAGTGAATGGGGCGGGAGGGCCTTAGAGACCCAGTACTTC.

V is TRBV7-9 and J is TRBJ2-7; weak D call: TRBD1 (5 bases). This CDR3 comprises 15 residues. Trimming removed 3 bases at V and 7 bases at J, with 19 bases between. Germline V gene data show CDR1 as SEHNR and CDR2 as FQNEAQ (reference sequence). The CDR3 spells CASSLRSNRQGEQYV. The DNA for the CDR3 is TGTGCCAGCAGCTTGAGGTCGAACAGGCAAGGGGAGCAGTACGTC.

The chain carries TRBV5-1 and TRBJ1-5; a weak D match, TRBD1 (5 bases). Per the germline V gene, CDR1 is SGHRS and CDR2 is YFSETQ. There are 15 residues in the CDR3. The germline V and J ends were trimmed by 0 bases and 4 bases, with 11 bases remaining between them. Written as DNA, the CDR3 is TGCGCCAGCAGCTTGGCCGCAGGGAGGAATCAGCCCCAGCATTTT. It specifies CASSLAAGRNQPQHF.

The chain combines TRBV3-1 (or the pseudogene TRBV3-2) with TRBJ2-7; 7 nucleotides match TRBD2. CDR3 size: 14 residues. Per germline, CDR1 LGHDT and CDR2 YNNKEL (reference sequence). V lost 1 base, J lost 5 bases, and 5 bases stayed unmatched. The CDR3 is CASSQGGGLHEQYF. Here the CDR3 DNA reads TGTGCCAGCAGCCAAGGGGGAGGGCTCCACGAGCAGTACTTC.

The genes are TRBV9 and TRBJ2-6, with 10 bases lining up with TRBD2. Trimming removed 4 bases from V and 4 bases from J; junction bases left unmatched: 11. This CDR3 has 18 residues. The germline CDR1 and CDR2 sequences are SGDLS and YYNGEE. CDR3 in DNA: TGTGCCAGCAGCCCCCGGGCTAGCGGGAGAACAGGGGCCAACGTCCTGACTTTC. It codes for CASSPRASGRTGANVLTF.

In its sample, this clone was seen a few times. This chain uses TRBV11-2 with TRBJ2-3; 8 bases are a match to TRBD2. The CDR3 spans 15 residues. The germline gives CDR1 SGHAT, CDR2 FQNNGV. V trimming: 2 bases; J trimming: 3 bases; junction bases outside the gene matches: 4. The CDR3 region is CASSLRASGTDTQYF. The CDR3 region has the DNA TGTGCCAGCAGCTTACGTGCTAGCGGGACAGATACGCAGTATTTT.

The DNA for the CDR3 is TGTGCCAGAAGCTTGTGGCCGGGTGCCGAGCTGTTTTTT. It yields the protein CARSLWPGAELFF. The chain has TRBV5-3 and TRBJ2-2; D not resolved. TRBV5-3 is noted as an ORF with a role that remains uncertain. Trimming removed 1 base at V and 11 bases at J, with 12 bases between. The CDR3 contains 13 residues.

The chain links TRBV11-3 to TRBJ2-1; D is unresolved. Germline V gene lookup returns CDR1 SGHNT and CDR2 YENEEA. Trimming removed 4 bases from V and 8 bases from J, with 12 bases in between. The CDR3 spans 13 residues. The CDR3 DNA follows: TGTGCCAGCAGCTCCCTCGTGGCTGATGAGCAGTTCTTC. It encodes CASSSLVADEQFF.

CDR3 DNA sequence: TGTGCCAGCAGTGATAAGGGACTAGCGGGAGTGGGAGTAGCTGAGCAGTTCTTC. It translates to CASSDKGLAGVGVAEQFF. The chain links TRBV6-1 to TRBJ2-1, with 14 bases matching TRBD2. Germline V gene lookup returns CDR1 MNHNS and CDR2 SASEGT. J gave up 9 bases and V 3 bases, and 13 bases lay outside the gene matches. The CDR3 extends over 18 amino acids.

V and J are TRBV5-1 and TRBJ1-4, with 11 positions matching TRBD1. Germline lookup yields CDR1 SGHRS and CDR2 YFSETQ. The CDR3 contains 15 residues. Trimming took 4 bases from V and 8 from J; bases not matched to a gene: 7. CDR3 amino acids: CASSPGQGAQEKLFF. The CDR3 DNA follows: TGCGCCAGCAGCCCTGGACAGGGGGCGCAGGAAAAACTGTTTTTT.

V and J are TRBV9 and TRBJ2-7; tentatively, D is TRBD1 (6 bases). The ends were cut back, 4 bases at V and 3 bases at J, with 17 bases in the middle. Germline V lookup: CDR1 SGDLS, CDR2 YYNGEE. The CDR3 has 15 amino acids. CDR3 bases: TGTGCCAGCAGCCCCTACGTGGACAGAGTCTACGAGCAGTACTTC. It translates to CASSPYVDRVYEQYF.

The V gene is TRBV6-4, the J gene TRBJ2-7; TRBD2 might be the D (5 bases). The CDR3 extends over 15 amino acids. Germline loops: CDR1 MRHNA, CDR2 SNTAGT. Trimming took 7 bases from V and 3 from J, leaving 19 bases between them. CDR3 amino acids: CASTDRVLAIYEQYV. The CDR3 DNA is TGTGCCAGCACCGACCGGGTGCTAGCTATCTACGAGCAGTACGTC.

The chain is built from TRBV6-6 and TRBJ2-7, with 10 bases lining up with TRBD1. Per the germline V gene, CDR1 is MNHNY and CDR2 is SVGAGI (reference sequence). The CDR3 sequence is 15 residues long. Trimming cost V 5 bases and J 7 bases; bases outside gene matches: 11. The CDR3 region is CASSQDRGILGEQYV. Here the CDR3 DNA reads TGTGCCAGCAGTCAGGACAGGGGGATTTTGGGAGAGCAGTACGTC.